This entry lists 17 T cell receptor beta chains sequenced from one sample in a study of PD-1 blockade in classical Hodgkin lymphoma. Here immunoSEQ multiplex PCR was the method, and the copy in TCRdb shows in-frame clones only, minus some. The table lists 17,000 or so clones, around two thirds of them singletons. Stated time point: cycle 4 day 1 (C4D1), after more than five weeks of nivolumab. Each patient's relapse followed autologous stem cell transplantation, and brentuximab vedotin exposure varied. Here the sequenced sample was peripheral blood mononuclear cells (PBMCs), taken before the fourth cycle of nivolumab. These TCRs come from a human donor with classical Hodgkin lymphoma.

V usage is TRBV6-6 and J usage is TRBJ2-7; 8 positions match TRBD2. The V gene end was trimmed by 4 bases and the J gene end by 5 bases; junction bases not matched to a gene: 10. Germline CDR1 MNHNY, CDR2 SVGAGI (reference sequence). This CDR3 has 15 amino acids. The CDR3 protein is CASSFRLAGINEQYF. The CDR3 DNA follows: TGTGCCAGCAGTTTCCGGCTAGCGGGCATTAACGAGCAGTACTTC.

The chain links TRBV2 to TRBJ2-7, with 16 bases identical to TRBD2. The V segment lost 4 bases and the J segment 2 bases; nucleotides outside the gene matches: 2. In germline, CDR1 is SNHLY, CDR2 FYNNEI. The length of the CDR3 is 16 residues. This CDR3 is CASSAGLAGGAYEQYF. CDR3 in DNA: TGTGCCAGCAGTGCGGGACTAGCGGGGGGGGCCTACGAGCAGTACTTC.

The CDR3 here is CATSGLSSRGHYQETQYF. CDR3 sequence (DNA): TGTGCCACCAGCGGACTCTCCTCGAGGGGGCACTACCAAGAGACCCAGTACTTC. The chain combines TRBV15 with TRBJ2-5, with 7 bases identical to TRBD1. Germline values: CDR1 LNHNV, CDR2 YYDKDF (reference sequence). The CDR3 is 18 residues long. Germline trimming cut 5 bases from V and 0 bases from J; bases unmatched to any gene: 15.

This clone was seen a handful of times. The V call is TRBV5-6, the J call TRBJ2-7; D not resolved. Germline assignment: CDR1 SGHDT and CDR2 YYEEEE. This CDR3 comprises 12 residues. V was shortened by 2 bases and J by 3 bases, with 6 bases between the two germline ends. Here the CDR3 DNA reads TGTGCCAGCAGCTTAGTCGGCTACGAGCAGTACTTC. Its protein is CASSLVGYEQYF.

This clone appeared a few times. The chain employs TRBV7-3 and TRBJ2-3, with D possibly matching TRBD2 (6 bases). Looked up from germline, CDR1 is SGHTA and CDR2 is FQGTGA. CDR3 length equals 14 residues. Trimming took 2 bases from V and 0 from J, leaving 6 bases between them. The CDR3 DNA reads as TGTGCCAGCAGCTTAGGGACTAGCACAGATACGCAGTATTTT. It encodes CASSLGTSTDTQYF.

V usage is TRBV7-9 and J usage is TRBJ1-1; a weak D match, TRBD1 (5 bases). This CDR3 region has 14 residues. The germline CDR1 and CDR2 sequences are SEHNR and FQNEAQ (reference sequence). The V end lost 6 bases, the J end lost 1 base, and 12 bases lay between the germline ends. CDR3 bases: TGTGCCAGCAGACTGGGACCCCCGAACACTGAAGCTTTCTTT. Protein sequence: CASRLGPPNTEAFF.

The rearrangement uses TRBV9 and TRBJ2-5; D assignment may be TRBD1 or TRBD2 (5 bases each). The length of the CDR3 is 16 residues. Germline V CDR1 and CDR2: SGDLS, YYNGEE. The V end lost 0 bases, the J end lost 5 bases, and 17 bases lay between the germline ends. This CDR3 reads CASSVGVRLGVETQYF. CDR3 nucleotides: TGTGCCAGCAGCGTAGGGGTTAGACTGGGGGTGGAGACCCAGTACTTC.

This chain connects TRBV5-4 to TRBJ2-2; no clear D. The CDR3 is 16 residues long. Trimming pared 2 bases from V and 2 bases from J, leaving 13 bases between. Germline V gene lookup returns CDR1 SGHNT and CDR2 YYREEE (reference sequence). The CDR3 bases are TGTGCCAGCAGCTTTATTACAGTATTAAACACCGGGGAGCTGTTTTTT. Protein sequence: CASSFITVLNTGELFF.

The V gene is TRBV6-5, the J gene TRBJ2-7; 7 bases are a match to TRBD2. Unmatched junction bases numbered 10, after V lost 2 bases and J lost 3 bases. The CDR3 runs 16 residues. The germline V gene encodes CDR1 MNHEY and CDR2 SVGAGI. The CDR3 is CASSYGASGYRYEQYF. The CDR3 nucleotides are TGTGCCAGCAGTTACGGGGCTAGCGGCTATCGCTACGAGCAGTACTTC.

The V and J genes are TRBV7-8 and TRBJ2-7; possible D gene TRBD2, 5 bases. V lost 0 bases and J lost 3, with 12 bases in between. Germline-derived CDR1 and CDR2 are SGHVS and FQNEAQ. The length of the CDR3 is 15 residues. CDR3 protein: CASSLAGASRYEQYF. CDR3 bases: TGTGCCAGCAGCTTAGCGGGTGCTAGCCGCTACGAGCAGTACTTC.

This clone has only a few counts. The CDR3 coding sequence is TGCGCCAGCAGCTTGCGTCCCTCAGGAGAGACCCAGTACTTC. Amino acid sequence: CASSLRPSGETQYF. This chain connects TRBV5-1 to TRBJ2-5, with D unclear. The CDR3 sequence is 14 residues long. V was trimmed by 1 base and J by 4 bases, leaving 11 bases between them. The germline V gene encodes CDR1 SGHRS and CDR2 YFSETQ.

The J gene is TRBJ2-7, the V gene TRBV27; 7 bases align to TRBD2. The CDR3 runs 16 residues. Germline V gives CDR1 MNHEY, CDR2 SMNVEV (reference sequence). With V trimmed by 5 bases and J by 0 bases, 10 bases remained unmatched. CDR3 coding DNA: TGTGCCAGCAGTCCCCTGGGAGGGGCCCTCTCCTACGAGCAGTACTTC. Translation: CASSPLGGALSYEQYF.

The chain has TRBV11-2 and TRBJ2-7; maybe TRBD1 (6 bases). V shed 3 bases and J shed 0 bases, with 15 bases lying between them. Germline CDR1 is SGHAT and CDR2 is FQNNGV. The CDR3 has 16 amino acids. The CDR3 nucleotides are TGTGCCAGCAGCTTGGGACACAGGGATCTCTCCTACGAGCAGTACTTC. It codes for CASSLGHRDLSYEQYF.

This clone came up once. The chain uses TRBV28 and TRBJ1-5, with D possibly TRBD1 on 5 matching bases. The CDR3 extends over 15 amino acids. CDR1 is MDHEN and CDR2 is SYDVKM in the germline V gene. With 4 bases removed from V and 5 bases from J, the gap between germline ends came to 15 bases. CDR3 residues: CASSYRGSQHQPQHF. CDR3 DNA: TGTGCCAGCAGTTACCGGGGGAGTCAGCATCAGCCCCAGCATTTT.

This clone was recorded a few times. V usage is TRBV27 and J usage is TRBJ2-3, with 7 bases that match TRBD1. V lost 5 bases to trimming and J lost 2 bases; unmatched junction nucleotides: 4. The CDR3 totals 14 residues. CDR1 is MNHEY, CDR2 SMNVEV, per germline (reference sequence). CDR3 DNA sequence: TGTGCCAGCAGTGACAGGGCCTACACAGATACGCAGTATTTT. Protein sequence: CASSDRAYTDTQYF.

This clone showed up just a few times. This chain links TRBV29-1 with TRBJ1-2; D is unclear. V dropped 2 bases and J dropped 5 bases, with 12 bases sitting between them. This CDR3 comprises 13 residues. The germline gives CDR1 SQVTM, CDR2 ANQGSEA. The CDR3 DNA reads TGCAGCGTTGAAAACGGGTCGGGGTATGGCTACACCTTC. This translates into CSVENGSGYGYTF.

The chain combines TRBV5-1 with TRBJ2-2; 14 nucleotides line up with TRBD2. The V gene end was trimmed by 3 bases and the J gene end by 0 bases; junction bases not matched to a gene: 10. The CDR3 is made up of 20 amino acids. Per the germline V gene, CDR1 is SGHRS and CDR2 is YFSETQ. Here the CDR3 DNA reads TGCGCCAGCAGCTCGGGACTAGCGGGAGCCACCCTCGCGAACACCGGGGAGCTGTTTTTT. Encoded protein: CASSSGLAGATLANTGELFF.